This T cell receptor (beta chain) comes out of a study of blood T cell repertoires in COVID-19 (dated by TCRdb to the early 2020s). Background for the entire study: The collaborator samples originated in the United States, Italy and Spain and spanned the acute and convalescent phases of COVID-19. The material from the prospective study consisted of cDNA or gDNA derived from T cells, B-cell-depleted T cells, or PBMCs. The dataset comprised deeply sampled blood TCRbeta repertoires from subjects exposed to, actively infected with, or recovered from COVID-19. A freely available public database, intended as a resource for researchers studying the immune response to SARS-CoV-2, is where the repertoires were released. The samples were drawn from two sources: the first 160 participants of the ongoing ImmuneRACE study, and fewer than 1,500 subjects contributed by 6 global collaborators. Sample metadata almost always included a de-identified subject ID, COVID-19 status, age in years and sex. Where available, HLA class I and class II types were taken from metadata supplied by the sample provider and were not determined by assay-based typing. What the research found in general, with its limitations: Clinical and demographic metadata were provided uncurated, with the amount varying by source and participant.

TCRbeta CDR3 regions were amplified from genomic DNA using the immunoSEQ Assay, a bias-controlled multiplex PCR. In the authors' own workflow: Nucleated cell counts per sample were estimated from amplification of reference gene primers within the assay. Sequence reads were collapsed and filtered to measure the absolute abundance of every unique TCRbeta CDR3 rearrangement. For each sample, productive Simpson clonality was calculated by taking the square root of Simpson's diversity index across productive rearrangements. The source is immuneACCESS, and TCRdb retained only in-frame sequences with V and J called. Part of the clones is not carried over; for the studies checked, unresolved V genes explain less than half of this, and the remainder is unexplained. From that table come the V and J calls and clone size; the DNA was used to work out D and trimming. The table for this sample lists about 190,000 clones; under 85% of them were counted only once. The ten largest clones take up around 6.3% of the sample.

For this clone: Its antigen is not yet known. The record has no base qualities; no much larger clone is one base away.

The germline V gene encodes CDR1 GTSNPN and CDR2 SVGIG (reference sequence). The CDR3 measures 15 amino acids from cysteine to phenylalanine. The CDR3 DNA has 45 bases and is translated from base 1. The trim is 4 bases for V and 5 bases for J, with a gap of 17 bases between the germline ends. The collaborating institutions used their own protocols to collect whole blood in K2EDTA tubes. Collaborator samples were shipped for TCRbeta analysis as frozen whole blood, isolated PBMCs, or DNA extracted from either sample type. The receptor chain draws on TRBV30 and TRBJ2-2, with TRBD2 perhaps the D gene, on 5 matching bases. This TCR was sampled from a woman aged 40 to 50 with acute or convalescent COVID-19. The sequencing input was peripheral blood. The nucleotide sequence reads TGTGCCTGGACTAATCCCGGACGGGGTACCGGGGAGCTGTTTTTT. It codes for CAWTNPGRGTGELFF.